These T cell receptor beta chains were read from a single sample in a study of T-cell memory formation after mild COVID-19. MiXCR, run by TCRdb on the 5' RACE reads, gives a single entry per CDR3 protein. The sample consists of about 50,000 distinct CDR3 sequences, roughly 12% of them appearing once. Sequencing used PBMCs or a T cell subset sorted from them (not recorded which). All receptors derive from a man aged 18 to 30 who had mild COVID-19 (a few samples of this study predate the infection). Cell type and time point are not known. Both conserved end residues are part of each CDR3. The D gene is left open where the match is weak. Clone sizes are given selectively: once, few, many, or a class where the clone is expanded.

V gene: TRBV7-9
D gene: NA
J gene: TRBJ2-5
clone size: NA
CDR3 protein: CASSFRQVPETQYF
CDR3 DNA: TGTGCCAGCAGCTTCAGACAGGTTCCAGAGACCCAGTACTTC

V gene: TRBV4-2
D gene: NA
J gene: TRBJ2-5
clone size: NA
CDR3 protein: CASSHRGVFQETQYF
CDR3 DNA: TGTGCCAGCAGCCACCGAGGCGTCTTTCAAGAGACCCAGTACTTC

V gene: TRBV29-1
D gene: NA
J gene: TRBJ2-1
clone size: few
CDR3 protein: CSVTGQPQQFF
CDR3 DNA: TGCAGCGTTACTGGACAGCCTCAGCAGTTCTTC

V gene: TRBV3-1
D gene: TRBD1
J gene: TRBJ1-6
clone size: NA
CDR3 protein: CASSQVYRGRSPLHF
CDR3 DNA: TGTGCCAGCAGCCAAGTTTACAGGGGGCGTTCACCCCTCCACTTT

V gene: TRBV7-3
D gene: NA
J gene: TRBJ2-5
clone size: few
CDR3 protein: CASSPVGGRETQYF
CDR3 DNA: TGTGCCAGCAGCCCGGTAGGGGGGCGGGAGACCCAGTACTTC

V gene: TRBV6-2/TRBV6-3
D gene: NA
J gene: TRBJ1-3
clone size: few
CDR3 protein: CAIKTTWSSGNTIYF
CDR3 DNA: TGTGCCATCAAAACCACCTGGAGCTCTGGAAACACCATATATTTT

V gene: TRBV4-1
D gene: NA
J gene: TRBJ2-3
clone size: many
CDR3 protein: CASSQEAPQGQGPTDTQYF
CDR3 DNA: TGCGCCAGCAGCCAAGAAGCCCCCCAGGGACAAGGACCCACAGATACGCAGTATTTT

V gene: TRBV20-1
D gene: NA
J gene: TRBJ2-1
clone size: few
CDR3 protein: CSARVVAGEQFF
CDR3 DNA: TGCAGTGCTAGAGTGGTAGCAGGTGAGCAGTTCTTC

V gene: TRBV6-2/TRBV6-3
D gene: NA
J gene: TRBJ1-1
clone size: few
CDR3 protein: CASSYSWGSENTEAFF
CDR3 DNA: TGTGCCAGCAGTTACTCCTGGGGATCGGAGAACACTGAAGCTTTCTTT

V gene: TRBV5-1
D gene: TRBD1
J gene: TRBJ1-2
clone size: NA
CDR3 protein: CASRTGTGGWDTF
CDR3 DNA: TGCGCCAGCAGGACCGGGACAGGGGGCTGGGACACCTTC

V gene: TRBV6-6
D gene: NA
J gene: TRBJ1-1
clone size: few
CDR3 protein: CASSRGGAEAFF
CDR3 DNA: TGTGCCAGCAGTCGAGGGGGAGCTGAAGCTTTCTTT

V gene: TRBV7-2
D gene: TRBD1
J gene: TRBJ2-5
clone size: many
CDR3 protein: CASSPGQGDRETQYF
CDR3 DNA: TGTGCCAGCAGCCCCGGACAGGGGGATCGAGAGACCCAGTACTTC

V gene: TRBV12-3/TRBV12-4
D gene: NA
J gene: TRBJ2-3
clone size: many
CDR3 protein: CASSLLRRDTQYF
CDR3 DNA: TGTGCCAGCAGTCTATTGAGAAGAGATACGCAGTATTTT

V gene: TRBV7-2
D gene: NA
J gene: TRBJ1-1
clone size: few
CDR3 protein: CASSLAQGRLDFF
CDR3 DNA: TGTGCCAGCAGCTTAGCGCAGGGACGGCTCGATTTCTTT

V gene: TRBV10-2
D gene: TRBD2
J gene: TRBJ2-3
clone size: NA
CDR3 protein: CASSYLAGENTQYF
CDR3 DNA: TGCGCCAGCAGCTACTTAGCGGGGGAGAATACGCAGTATTTT

V gene: TRBV12-5
D gene: NA
J gene: TRBJ2-3
clone size: NA
CDR3 protein: CASGLLGADTRVTQYF
CDR3 DNA: TGTGCTAGTGGTTTGTTGGGGGCGGATACCCGTGTTACGCAGTATTTT

V gene: TRBV5-1
D gene: NA
J gene: TRBJ2-5
clone size: many
CDR3 protein: CASSLVTGGEYQETQYF
CDR3 DNA: TGCGCCAGCAGCTTGGTTACAGGCGGGGAGTACCAAGAGACCCAGTACTTC

V gene: TRBV7-2
D gene: NA
J gene: TRBJ2-1
clone size: many
CDR3 protein: CASSDSRGEQFF
CDR3 DNA: TGTGCCAGCAGCGACTCACGGGGTGAGCAGTTCTTC

V gene: TRBV11-2
D gene: NA
J gene: TRBJ2-5
clone size: NA
CDR3 protein: CASSPGARGETQYF
CDR3 DNA: TGTGCCAGCAGCCCCGGGGCCCGAGGAGAGACCCAGTACTTC

V gene: TRBV4-1
D gene: NA
J gene: TRBJ1-1
clone size: NA
CDR3 protein: CASSQADGTGGRAFF
CDR3 DNA: TGCGCCAGCAGCCAAGCTGACGGAACTGGGGGGCGAGCTTTCTTT

V gene: TRBV29-1
D gene: NA
J gene: TRBJ2-7
clone size: NA
CDR3 protein: CSVVSAGYEQYF
CDR3 DNA: TGCAGCGTTGTGTCGGCCGGCTACGAGCAGTACTTC

V gene: TRBV7-7
D gene: TRBD2
J gene: TRBJ2-3
clone size: few
CDR3 protein: CASSPRAGGPGDTQYF
CDR3 DNA: TGTGCCAGCAGCCCTCGAGCGGGGGGGCCGGGCGATACGCAGTATTTT

V gene: TRBV7-2
D gene: NA
J gene: TRBJ2-1
clone size: many
CDR3 protein: CASSLAGPYNEQFF
CDR3 DNA: TGTGCCAGCAGCTTAGCGGGGCCCTACAATGAGCAGTTCTTC

V gene: TRBV7-2
D gene: TRBD1
J gene: TRBJ2-2
clone size: many
CDR3 protein: CASSQRTGGSFGELFF
CDR3 DNA: TGTGCCAGCAGCCAACGGACAGGGGGCTCTTTCGGGGAGCTGTTTTTT

V gene: TRBV5-1
D gene: NA
J gene: TRBJ2-6
clone size: many
CDR3 protein: CASSLVGSSGANVLTF
CDR3 DNA: TGCGCCAGCAGCTTGGTCGGGAGCTCTGGGGCCAACGTCCTGACTTTC

V gene: TRBV2
D gene: NA
J gene: TRBJ2-1
clone size: few
CDR3 protein: CASSEFDFYNEQFF
CDR3 DNA: TGTGCCAGCAGTGAATTCGACTTTTACAATGAGCAGTTCTTC

V gene: TRBV18
D gene: NA
J gene: TRBJ2-5
clone size: NA
CDR3 protein: CASSPQSQETQYF
CDR3 DNA: TGTGCCAGCTCCCCCCAGTCCCAAGAGACCCAGTACTTC

V gene: TRBV25-1
D gene: NA
J gene: TRBJ1-5
clone size: NA
CDR3 protein: CASSEVGSNQPQHF
CDR3 DNA: TGTGCCAGCAGTGAAGTAGGTAGCAATCAGCCCCAGCATTTT

V gene: TRBV11-2
D gene: NA
J gene: TRBJ1-2
clone size: NA
CDR3 protein: CASSLMEDGYTF
CDR3 DNA: TGTGCCAGCAGCTTAATGGAGGATGGCTACACCTTC

V gene: TRBV6-1
D gene: TRBD2
J gene: TRBJ2-3
clone size: NA
CDR3 protein: CASSEALTASGGATDTQYF
CDR3 DNA: TGTGCCAGCAGTGAAGCGCTTACGGCTAGCGGGGGGGCCACAGATACGCAGTATTTT

V gene: TRBV5-6
D gene: NA
J gene: TRBJ2-7
clone size: many
CDR3 protein: CASSPRRSYEQYF
CDR3 DNA: TGTGCCAGCAGCCCGAGGAGGTCGTACGAGCAGTACTTC

V gene: TRBV19
D gene: NA
J gene: TRBJ1-6
clone size: few
CDR3 protein: CASSPTGTRRNSPLHF
CDR3 DNA: TGTGCCAGTAGCCCGACCGGGACCCGCCGGAATTCACCCCTCCACTTT

V gene: TRBV11-2
D gene: NA
J gene: TRBJ2-1
clone size: many
CDR3 protein: CASSGENLEQFF
CDR3 DNA: TGTGCCAGCAGCGGAGAAAATTTAGAGCAGTTCTTC

V gene: TRBV7-8
D gene: TRBD1
J gene: TRBJ1-2
clone size: NA
CDR3 protein: CASSLGQGVLDYGYTF
CDR3 DNA: TGTGCCAGCAGCTTAGGACAGGGGGTTTTGGACTATGGCTACACCTTC

V gene: TRBV24-1
D gene: NA
J gene: TRBJ2-3
clone size: NA
CDR3 protein: CATSEAGRTDTQYF
CDR3 DNA: TGTGCCACCAGTGAGGCAGGGAGGACAGATACGCAGTATTTT

V gene: TRBV4-1
D gene: TRBD1
J gene: TRBJ2-3
clone size: many
CDR3 protein: CASSLTRQGSDTQYF
CDR3 DNA: TGCGCCAGCAGCCTGACTCGACAGGGATCAGATACGCAGTATTTT

V gene: TRBV4-3
D gene: NA
J gene: TRBJ1-4
clone size: few
CDR3 protein: CASSRARGGEKLFF
CDR3 DNA: TGCGCCAGCAGCCGAGCACGTGGGGGGGAAAAACTGTTTTTT

V gene: TRBV5-1
D gene: NA
J gene: TRBJ2-3
clone size: many
CDR3 protein: CASSLERATDTQYF
CDR3 DNA: TGCGCCAGCAGCTTGGAGCGGGCCACAGATACGCAGTATTTT

V gene: TRBV28
D gene: TRBD2
J gene: TRBJ2-5
clone size: NA
CDR3 protein: CASSLGLATGETQYF
CDR3 DNA: TGTGCCAGCAGTCTGGGACTAGCGACCGGCGAGACCCAGTACTTC

V gene: TRBV11-2
D gene: TRBD1
J gene: TRBJ1-6
clone size: NA
CDR3 protein: CASSFGQGRGENSPLHF
CDR3 DNA: TGTGCCAGCAGCTTTGGACAGGGGCGAGGAGAAAATTCACCCCTCCACTTT

V gene: TRBV7-9
D gene: TRBD2
J gene: TRBJ2-3
clone size: NA
CDR3 protein: CASSLGLAGGLRAQYF
CDR3 DNA: TGTGCCAGCAGCTTAGGACTAGCGGGGGGACTTCGAGCGCAGTATTTT

V gene: TRBV20-1
D gene: NA
J gene: TRBJ2-3
clone size: NA
CDR3 protein: CSAPYRGGIDTQYF
CDR3 DNA: TGCAGTGCTCCATACAGGGGGGGAATAGATACGCAGTATTTT

V gene: TRBV12-3/TRBV12-4
D gene: NA
J gene: TRBJ2-2
clone size: many
CDR3 protein: CASSLGQGRIGELFF
CDR3 DNA: TGTGCCAGCAGTTTGGGGCAGGGGCGGATCGGGGAGCTGTTTTTT

V gene: TRBV7-8
D gene: TRBD1
J gene: TRBJ2-7
clone size: many
CDR3 protein: CASSSRPGQGGYEQYF
CDR3 DNA: TGTGCCAGCAGCTCACGACCGGGACAGGGGGGTTACGAGCAGTACTTC

V gene: TRBV6-6
D gene: NA
J gene: TRBJ2-3
clone size: NA
CDR3 protein: CASSYPSTSGTASTDTQYF
CDR3 DNA: TGTGCCAGCAGTTACCCCTCGACATCAGGGACCGCGAGCACAGATACGCAGTATTTT

V gene: TRBV2
D gene: NA
J gene: TRBJ2-1
clone size: NA
CDR3 protein: CASQGTSYNEQFF
CDR3 DNA: TGTGCCAGCCAGGGAACGTCCTACAATGAGCAGTTCTTC

V gene: TRBV19
D gene: TRBD1
J gene: TRBJ2-7
clone size: NA
CDR3 protein: CASSMDRDRDEQYF
CDR3 DNA: TGTGCCAGTAGTATGGACCGGGACAGAGACGAGCAGTACTTC

V gene: TRBV20-1
D gene: NA
J gene: TRBJ1-2
clone size: many
CDR3 protein: CSARVPGASYGYTF
CDR3 DNA: TGCAGTGCTAGAGTCCCAGGGGCCTCCTATGGCTACACCTTC

V gene: TRBV5-1
D gene: NA
J gene: TRBJ2-1
clone size: medium-sized
CDR3 protein: CASSFALDIRASNEQFF
CDR3 DNA: TGCGCCAGCAGCTTCGCCTTGGACATTAGAGCTAGCAATGAGCAGTTCTTC

V gene: TRBV6-5
D gene: TRBD2
J gene: TRBJ2-6
clone size: NA
CDR3 protein: CASSSGGIGYGANVLTF
CDR3 DNA: TGTGCCAGCTCATCGGGGGGAATTGGGTACGGGGCCAACGTCCTGACTTTC

V gene: TRBV7-2
D gene: NA
J gene: TRBJ2-2
clone size: NA
CDR3 protein: CASSSSGTGELFF
CDR3 DNA: TGTGCCAGCAGCTCTTCAGGGACCGGGGAGCTGTTTTTT

V gene: TRBV2
D gene: NA
J gene: TRBJ2-5
clone size: NA
CDR3 protein: CASTGDVGETQYF
CDR3 DNA: TGTGCCAGCACGGGGGATGTAGGAGAGACCCAGTACTTC

V gene: TRBV7-9
D gene: NA
J gene: TRBJ2-4
clone size: few
CDR3 protein: CASSFGPSQRNIQYF
CDR3 DNA: TGTGCCAGCAGCTTTGGCCCGAGCCAGAGAAACATTCAGTACTTC